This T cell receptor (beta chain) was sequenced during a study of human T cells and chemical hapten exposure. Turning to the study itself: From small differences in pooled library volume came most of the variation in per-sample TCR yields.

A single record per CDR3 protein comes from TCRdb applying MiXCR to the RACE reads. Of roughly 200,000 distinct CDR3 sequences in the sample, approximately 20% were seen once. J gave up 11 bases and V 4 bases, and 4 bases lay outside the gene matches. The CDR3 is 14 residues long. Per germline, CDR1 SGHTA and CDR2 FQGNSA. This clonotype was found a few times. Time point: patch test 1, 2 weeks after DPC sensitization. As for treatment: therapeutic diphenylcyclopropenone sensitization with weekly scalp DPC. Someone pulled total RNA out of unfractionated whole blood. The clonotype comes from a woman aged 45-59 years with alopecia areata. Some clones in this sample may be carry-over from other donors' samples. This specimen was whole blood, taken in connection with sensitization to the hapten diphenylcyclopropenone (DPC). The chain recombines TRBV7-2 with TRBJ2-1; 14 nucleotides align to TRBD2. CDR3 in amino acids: CASSSGLAGAQQFF. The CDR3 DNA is TGTGCCAGCAGCTCGGGACTAGCGGGAGCTCAGCAGTTCTTC.